The 23 T cell receptor beta chains given below trace back to one sample, sequenced in a study of molecular identifiers for immune sequencing clone quantification. TCRdb called the PCR reads again in MiXCR, with one record for every CDR3 protein. Among 15,000 to 20,000 distinct CDR3 sequences, about a fifth were seen once, and the ten largest hold about 6%. Sequenced sample: naive CD8+ T cells from blood, with Jurkat cell RNA spiked in. The sample's subset: FACS-sorted CD8+CD4-CCR7+CD45RA+ naive T cells. These receptors were collected from a human donor in good health. Some libraries in this study had Jurkat cell RNA spiked in.

This clonotype is labeled medium-sized. This sequence joins TRBV12-3 or TRBV12-4 and TRBJ1-2; D possibly corresponds to TRBD1 (6 bases). The germline V and J ends were trimmed by 6 bases and 1 base, with 9 bases remaining between them. This CDR3 has 13 amino acids. As DNA, the CDR3 is TGTGCCAGCAGGAAGGACAGTAACTATGGCTACACCTTC. It codes for CASRKDSNYGYTF.

In its sample, this clonotype was seen many times. The chain's CDR3 is CASSHRSDRGHEQYF. As DNA, the CDR3 is TGTGCCAGCAGCCATAGGTCGGACAGGGGACACGAGCAGTACTTC. J is TRBJ2-7 and V is TRBV7-9; the match to TRBD1 covers 9 bases. This CDR3 contains 15 residues. The germline CDR1 and CDR2 sequences are SEHNR and FQNEAQ (reference sequence). V lost 5 bases to trimming and J lost 5 bases; unmatched junction nucleotides: 10. The variable domain in full, completed from reference TRBV7-9 and TRBJ2-7, reads DTGVSQNPRHKITKRGQNVTFRCDPISEHNRLYWYRQTLGQGPEFLTYFQNEAQLEKSRLLSDRFSAERPKGSFSTLEIQRTEQGDSAMYLCASSHRSDRGHEQYFGPGTRLTVT.

The rearrangement uses TRBV10-3 and TRBJ2-7; D may be TRBD2 (7 bases). The CDR3 runs to 17 residues. The ends were cut back, 8 bases at V and 8 bases at J, with 31 bases in the middle. The V gene's germline CDR1 is ENHRY and CDR2 SYGVKD. The CDR3 DNA reads TGTGCCATCGCCGGGACTACGAAGGAGGGGGACGCGATACAGCAGTACTTC. This codes for CAIAGTTKEGDAIQQYF.

This clonotype appeared many times. This chain links TRBV20-1 with TRBJ1-4, with a weak D call TRBD1 (5 bases). Trimming pared 3 bases from V and 7 bases from J, leaving 12 bases between. The CDR3 covers 13 residues. Germline CDR1 is DFQATT and CDR2 is SNEGSKA (reference sequence). The CDR3: CSARGTGVEKLFF. The CDR3 DNA reads TGCAGTGCTAGGGGTACAGGAGTTGAAAAACTGTTTTTT.

Details on this clonotype: The junction and the germline gene differ at one end; a read error may be behind it. This chain links TRBV6-2 or TRBV6-3 with TRBJ2-2; TRBD2 matches 12 bases. Germline V CDR1 and CDR2: MNHEY, SVGEGT. This CDR3 contains 16 residues. The CDR3 loop reads CTSSPPTSGRTGELFF. DNA for the CDR3: TGTACCAGCAGCCCCCCGACTAGCGGGAGAACCGGGGAGCTGTTTTTT.

This clonotype was seen ten or more times. This chain links TRBV28 with TRBJ2-1; TRBD2 might be the D (6 bases). The CDR3 is 15 amino acids. Germline values: CDR1 MDHEN, CDR2 SYDVKM. Trimming removed 3 bases at V and 2 bases at J, with 11 bases between. CDR3 DNA: TGTGCCAGCAGTTTCCCAGGACTAACCTACAATGAGCAGTTCTTC. It is translated as CASSFPGLTYNEQFF.

This clonotype was detected only a few times. The chain links TRBV28 to TRBJ1-1; D not certain. The CDR3 consists of 13 residues. The germline gives CDR1 MDHEN, CDR2 SYDVKM. V was cut by 1 base and J by 10 bases, with 13 bases left in between. CDR3 sequence (DNA): TGTGCCAGCAGTTTATTCTTCCAACGTCCAGCTTTCTTT. Translation: CASSLFFQRPAFF.

The chain recombines TRBV29-1 with TRBJ1-1; D is undetermined. The V gene lost 5 bases and the J gene lost 1 base, with 5 bases spanning the gap. The germline gives CDR1 SQVTM, CDR2 ANQGSEA. The CDR3 runs 11 residues. The CDR3 region has the DNA TGCAGCGTTAGTAGGAACACTGAAGCTTTCTTT. As protein: CSVSRNTEAFF.

V usage is TRBV4-3 and J usage is TRBJ2-2; the match to TRBD2 covers 8 bases. The CDR3 loop spans 15 amino acids. With 5 bases clipped from V and 7 bases from J, the junction kept 9 bases outside the gene matches. Looked up from germline, CDR1 is LGHNA and CDR2 is YSLEER. The CDR3 sequence: CASSEGLGVFGELFF. CDR3 sequence (DNA): TGCGCCAGCAGCGAGGGACTAGGGGTCTTCGGGGAGCTGTTTTTT.

As for this clonotype: This may be a read error: a much more frequent sequence differs by one nucleotide. V and J are TRBV7-6 and TRBJ1-5; no definite D call. Germline loops: CDR1 SGHVS, CDR2 FNYEAQ. The CDR3 spans 15 residues. The CDR3 region has the DNA TGTGCCAGCAGCGTAAATATGGGTCTCGGTCAGCCCCGGCATTTT. It specifies CASSVNMGLGQPRHF.

As to this clonotype: This sequence may be a read error, since a much larger clone differs from it by one base. V gene TRBV11-2 combines with J gene TRBJ2-1; possible D gene TRBD2, 5 bases. Germline loops: CDR1 SGHAT, CDR2 FQNNGV. CDR3 size: 13 residues. CDR3 amino acids: CASSLDGRDEQLF. DNA of the CDR3: TGTGCCAGCAGCTTAGATGGGAGAGATGAGCAGCTCTTC.

To note about this clonotype: This clone may be a read error of a much larger clone one base away. This CDR3 reads CSAKAGEPGLAGVDEQYF. The CDR3 bases are TGCAGTGCCAAGGCCGGGGAACCGGGACTAGCGGGAGTAGACGAGCAGTACTTC. This chain links TRBV20-1 with TRBJ2-7, with 14 bases matching TRBD2. The V and J ends lost 6 bases and 5 bases, in that order; junction bases with no gene match: 18. The V gene's germline CDR1 is DFQATT and CDR2 SNEGSKA (reference sequence). This CDR3 is 18 amino acids long.

Concerning this clonotype itself: A clone one base away is much larger, so this may be a read error. The CDR3 does not close with the conserved phenylalanine or tryptophan, likely indicating a read error. The J gene is TRBJ2-1, the V gene TRBV10-3; 7 bases fit TRBD2. Germline V CDR1 and CDR2: ENHRY, SYGVKD. There are 12 residues in the CDR3. The trim removed 5 bases at V and 7 bases at J, leaving 2 bases unmatched. This CDR3 is CAISSGGNEQFS. The CDR3 DNA reads as TGTGCCATCAGTTCCGGGGGGAATGAGCAGTTCTCC.

This clonotype appeared many times. V and J are TRBV12-3 or TRBV12-4 and TRBJ2-3; the D is unclear. This CDR3 is 13 amino acids long. V lost 4 bases to trimming and J lost 6 bases, with 11 bases between them. The CDR3 loop is CASSSPMGDTQYF. The DNA of the CDR3 is TGTGCCAGCAGTTCCCCGATGGGGGATACGCAGTATTTT.

This clonotype appeared many times. CDR3: CASSRTGANYEQYF. The CDR3 coding sequence is TGTGCCAGCAGCAGGACAGGGGCGAACTACGAGCAGTACTTC. The chain combines TRBV5-5 with TRBJ2-7; 9 bases align to TRBD1. V trimming: 4 bases; J trimming: 3 bases; junction bases outside the gene matches: 5. The CDR3 runs 14 residues. The germline V gene has CDR1 SGHKS and CDR2 YYEKEE (reference sequence).

This clonotype appeared many times. The gene calls are TRBV18 and TRBJ2-1, with 7 bases that match TRBD1. The germline gives CDR1 KGHSH, CDR2 LQKENI. V was clipped by 3 bases and J by 9 bases; unmatched bases: 5. CDR3 length: 13 residues. The CDR3 DNA sequence: TGTGCCAGCTCACCGGAACAGGGGTCTGAGCAGTTCTTC. Its protein is CASSPEQGSEQFF.

The rearrangement joins TRBV20-1 to TRBJ2-1; D possibly corresponds to TRBD2 (5 bases). The CDR3 totals 15 residues. The germline V and J ends were trimmed by 1 base and 4 bases, with 14 bases remaining between them. From germline, CDR1 is DFQATT and CDR2 SNEGSKA (reference sequence). CDR3 in amino acids: CSARGRGSAYNEQFF. The CDR3 bases are TGCAGTGCTAGAGGGAGAGGGTCGGCGTACAATGAGCAGTTCTTC.

This clonotype qualifies as medium-sized. The rearrangement uses TRBV28 and TRBJ2-1, with TRBD2 matching over 11 bases. This CDR3 has 19 amino acids. With V trimmed by 10 bases and J by 0 bases, 17 bases remained unmatched. Germline loops: CDR1 MDHEN, CDR2 SYDVKM. The CDR3 spells CANPPGTSGNYFSYNEQFF. DNA for the CDR3: TGTGCCAACCCCCCCGGGACTAGCGGAAACTATTTCTCCTACAATGAGCAGTTCTTC. Full variable domain (rest looked up from reference TRBV28 and TRBJ2-1): DVKVTQSSRYLVKRTGEKVFLECVQDMDHENMFWYRQDPGLGLRLIYFSYDVKMKEKGDIPEGYSVSREKKERFSLILESASTNQTSMYLCANPPGTSGNYFSYNEQFFGPGTRLTVL.

The table lists this clonotype with many counts. V usage is TRBV29-1 and J usage is TRBJ2-7; D unresolved. Germline CDR1 and CDR2: SQVTM and ANQGSEA. The CDR3 spans 11 residues. The V and J ends lost 3 bases and 3 bases respectively, with 6 bases between them. The CDR3: CSVEGNYEQYF. CDR3 coding DNA: TGCAGCGTTGAGGGGAACTACGAGCAGTACTTC.

Turning to this clonotype: A much larger clonotype is one base distant, so this may be a read error. This chain uses TRBV7-9 with TRBJ1-1; the D gene is possibly TRBD1 (5 bases). CDR1 and CDR2 from the germline V gene are SEHNR and FQNEAQ (reference sequence). This CDR3 region has 12 residues. This chain's CDR3 is CASSPPGTEALF. Here the CDR3 DNA reads TGTGCCAGCAGCCCCCCAGGGACTGAAGCTCTCTTT.

With respect to this clonotype: This may be a read error, as it is one base from a much larger clone. The chain employs TRBV13 and TRBJ2-3, with a possible D match to TRBD1 (5 bases). CDR1 and CDR2 (germline): PRHDT, FYEKMQ (reference sequence). This CDR3 spans 15 amino acids. The DNA of the CDR3 is TGTGCCGGCAGCGATTCGGACCCAGGGCCAGATACGCAGTATTTT. This translates into CAGSDSDPGPDTQYF.

The sample holds a few counts of this clonotype. This chain links TRBV29-1 with TRBJ2-2; D perhaps matches TRBD1 (5 bases). This CDR3 is 13 amino acids long. Germline CDR1 SQVTM, CDR2 ANQGSEA. Between the trimmed V and J ends, which lost 7 bases and 0 bases, there was a span of 9 bases. The DNA of the CDR3 is TGCAGCGGTGCCAGGGCGAACACCGGGGAGCTGTTTTTT. It is translated as CSGARANTGELFF.

V usage is TRBV4-1 and J usage is TRBJ2-2; D gene uncertain. The germline V gene encodes CDR1 MGHRA and CDR2 YSYEKL. The CDR3 runs to 14 residues. Trimming stripped 1 base from V and 8 bases from J, with 11 bases between. CDR3 amino acids: CASSQVLQTGELFF. CDR3 DNA sequence: TGCGCCAGCAGCCAAGTGCTTCAGACAGGGGAGCTGTTTTTT.